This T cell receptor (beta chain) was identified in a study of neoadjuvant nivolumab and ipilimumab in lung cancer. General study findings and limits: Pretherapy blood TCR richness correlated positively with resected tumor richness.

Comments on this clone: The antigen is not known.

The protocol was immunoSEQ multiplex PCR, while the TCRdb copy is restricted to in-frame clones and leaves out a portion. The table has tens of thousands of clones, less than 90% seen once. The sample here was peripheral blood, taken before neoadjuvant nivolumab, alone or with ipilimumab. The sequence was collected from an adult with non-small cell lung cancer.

The DNA for the CDR3 is TGCGCCAGCAGTCAATTAGGGGCCTACGAGCAGTACTTC. Translation gives CASSQLGAYEQYF. The chain recombines TRBV5-1 with TRBJ2-7; tentatively, D is TRBD1 (5 bases). Trimming pared 5 bases from V and 2 bases from J, leaving 11 bases between. In germline, CDR1 is SGHRS, CDR2 YFSETQ. The CDR3 runs 13 residues.